One and the same sample provided the 21 T cell receptor beta chains below, sequenced in a study of blood T cell repertoires in COVID-19. The method was immunoSEQ multiplex PCR; TCRdb's version includes in-frame clones alone and lacks a portion of them. The sample includes over 250,000 clones, just under 90% of them seen just once. Sequencing was carried out using PBMCs or T cells enriched from blood (not recorded which). The receptors were sampled from a woman in her fifties or sixties who had recovered from COVID-19.

The chain couples TRBV11-1 to TRBJ2-1; the D gene is possibly TRBD2 (6 bases). The V gene's germline CDR1 is SGHAT and CDR2 FQDESV (reference sequence). Trimming took 4 bases from V and 0 from J, leaving 10 bases between them. The CDR3 extends over 15 amino acids. CDR3 nucleotide sequence: TGTGCCAGCAGCTCTCTAGCGTTCTCCTACAATGAGCAGTTCTTC. This translates into CASSSLAFSYNEQFF.

The chain recombines TRBV6-1 with TRBJ1-1, with D maybe TRBD1 (5 bases). V dropped 1 base and J dropped 5 bases, with 14 bases sitting between them. Germline V gives CDR1 MNHNS, CDR2 SASEGT. CDR3 length: 15 amino acids. The chain's CDR3 is CASSEVGGAWTEAFF. CDR3 DNA: TGTGCCAGCAGTGAAGTAGGAGGGGCTTGGACTGAAGCTTTCTTT.

This clone has a single count. The genes are TRBV5-5 and TRBJ1-6, with D possibly being TRBD1 (5 bases). Trimming shortened V by 6 bases and J by 10 bases, and 23 bases separated the two germline ends. Germline V gene sequence: CDR1 SGHKS, CDR2 YYEKEE (reference sequence). The CDR3 consists of 16 residues. CDR3 sequence reads: CASNTQTGTLDSPLHF. The CDR3 nucleotides read TGTGCCAGCAACACACAAACCGGGACTTTGGACTCACCCCTCCACTTT. Using reference TRBV5-5 and TRBJ1-6 for the parts outside the CDR3, the full variable domain is DAGVTQSPTHLIKTRGQQVTLRCSPISGHKSVSWYQQVLGQGPQFIFQYYEKEERGRGNFPDRFSARQFPNYSSELNVNALLLGDSALYLCASNTQTGTLDSPLHFGNGTRLTVT.

V usage is TRBV28 and J usage is TRBJ2-2; 13 positions agree with TRBD2. CDR1 is MDHEN, CDR2 SYDVKM, per germline. Unmatched junction bases numbered 6, after V lost 6 bases and J lost 5 bases. The CDR3 has 16 amino acids. DNA of the CDR3: TGTGCCAGCAGCCCGGGACTAGCGGGAAGGACCGGGGAGCTGTTTTTT. Its protein is CASSPGLAGRTGELFF.

The rearrangement joins TRBV9 to TRBJ1-4; 7 bases are a match to TRBD1. CDR1 is SGDLS and CDR2 is YYNGEE in the germline V gene. Trimming removed 4 bases from V and 8 bases from J; junction bases left unmatched: 5. This CDR3 has 13 residues. The CDR3 loop reads CASSPRDREKLFF. The CDR3 nucleotides read TGTGCCAGCAGCCCACGGGACAGAGAAAAACTGTTTTTT.

The rearrangement joins TRBV7-3 to TRBJ1-2, with D maybe TRBD1 (6 bases). Trimming took off 5 bases at V and 1 base at J, with 17 bases between the two ends. Germline V gives CDR1 SGHTA, CDR2 FQGTGA. The CDR3 runs to 16 residues. The CDR3 sequence is CASSLTMDSHNYGYTF. In DNA, the CDR3 is TGTGCCAGCAGCCTGACGATGGACAGCCATAACTATGGCTACACCTTC.

The chain employs TRBV7-9 and TRBJ2-7, with 9 bases matching TRBD2. Germline V gene sequence: CDR1 SEHNR, CDR2 FQNEAQ (reference sequence). Trimming cost V 1 base and J 5 bases; bases outside gene matches: 6. The CDR3 runs 15 residues. The CDR3 DNA follows: TGTGCCAGCAGCTTAGTGTTAGCGGGAGCCCACGAGCAGTACTTC. This gives the protein CASSLVLAGAHEQYF. The whole variable domain, filled in from reference TRBV7-9 and TRBJ2-7, reads DTGVSQNPRHKITKRGQNVTFRCDPISEHNRLYWYRQTLGQGPEFLTYFQNEAQLEKSRLLSDRFSAERPKGSFSTLEIQRTEQGDSAMYLCASSLVLAGAHEQYFGPGTRLTVT.

This chain links TRBV2 with TRBJ2-5; 15 nucleotides line up with TRBD2. Trimming at V came to 6 bases and at J to 5 bases, leaving 1 base not matched to a gene. This CDR3 spans 14 amino acids. Germline V gives CDR1 SNHLY, CDR2 FYNNEI. DNA of the CDR3: TGTGCCAGCAGAGGGACTAGCGGGGGGGAGACCCAGTACTTC. It specifies CASRGTSGGETQYF. Using reference TRBV2 and TRBJ2-5 for the parts outside the CDR3, the full variable domain is EPEVTQTPSHQVTQMGQEVILRCVPISNHLYFYWYRQILGQKVEFLVSFYNNEISEKSEIFDDQFSVERPDGSNFTLKIRSTKLEDSAMYFCASRGTSGGETQYFGPGTRLLVL.

The chain joins TRBV18 to TRBJ2-1; 7 nucleotides align to TRBD2. Trimming cost V 5 bases and J 2 bases; bases outside gene matches: 9. Germline CDR1 reads KGHSH; CDR2 reads LQKENI. This CDR3 region has 16 residues. In nucleotides, the CDR3 is TGTGCCAGCTCATATCAAAGCGGGGTAACCTACAATGAGCAGTTCTTC. Protein product: CASSYQSGVTYNEQFF.

This clone was detected a few times. The chain has TRBV12-3 or TRBV12-4 and TRBJ1-1; 7 bases match TRBD1. This CDR3 region has 13 residues. J gave up 8 bases and V 3 bases, and 6 bases lay outside the gene matches. CDR3 amino acids: CASSFVWGQEAFF. Written as DNA, the CDR3 is TGTGCCAGCAGTTTCGTTTGGGGACAGGAAGCTTTCTTT.

V usage is TRBV19 and J usage is TRBJ1-1, with unresolved D. V dropped 5 bases and J dropped 6 bases, with 22 bases sitting between them. CDR1 is LNHDA, CDR2 SQIVND, per germline (reference sequence). This CDR3 region has 16 residues. This chain's CDR3 is CASSPYSSSSFPEAFF. In DNA form, the CDR3 reads TGTGCCAGTAGTCCCTATAGTTCTTCCTCTTTCCCTGAAGCTTTCTTT.

This sequence joins TRBV10-3 and TRBJ2-7; TRBD1 agrees at 7 bases. This CDR3 has 12 residues. The V gene end was trimmed by 8 bases and the J gene end by 4 bases; junction bases not matched to a gene: 5. Germline assignment: CDR1 ENHRY and CDR2 SYGVKD. This chain's CDR3 is CAIQGTEYEQYF. CDR3 coding DNA: TGTGCCATCCAGGGGACAGAATACGAGCAGTACTTC.

The sample holds one count of this clone. The V gene is TRBV21-1, the J gene TRBJ1-1. TRBV21-1 is designated a pseudogene. This CDR3 has 17 residues. The CDR3 nucleotides read TGTGCCTACCGGGGGAGACGAGTAATTAAAAGGGACACTGAAGCTTTCTTT. Amino acids: CAYRGRRVIKRDTEAFF.

The chain recombines TRBV4-1 with TRBJ1-1, with a possible D match to TRBD1 (6 bases). V was shortened by 0 bases and J by 0 bases, with 8 bases between the two germline ends. The germline V gene encodes CDR1 MGHRA and CDR2 YSYEKL. The CDR3 consists of 15 residues. CDR3 in DNA: TGCGCCAGCAGCCAAGATCCAGGGGTGAACACTGAAGCTTTCTTT. Translating it yields CASSQDPGVNTEAFF.

This clone was recorded only once. The rearrangement links TRBV19 to TRBJ1-5, with 9 nucleotides matching TRBD1. The CDR3 is 15 amino acids. The germline V gene has CDR1 LNHDA and CDR2 SQIVND (reference sequence). The V segment lost 7 bases and the J segment 6 bases; nucleotides outside the gene matches: 10. The CDR3 DNA follows: TGTGCCAGTATTCCCGGGACAGGGTATGGTCAGCCCCAGCATTTT. The encoded protein is CASIPGTGYGQPQHF.

The chain joins TRBV19 to TRBJ1-1; possible D gene TRBD1, 6 bases. This CDR3 region has 14 residues. Deletions cut 7 bases from V and 0 bases from J, with 12 bases between. CDR1 and CDR2 (germline): LNHDA, SQIVND (reference sequence). CDR3 coding DNA: TGTGCCAGTAATTCACAGGGTATGAACACTGAAGCTTTCTTT. It yields the protein CASNSQGMNTEAFF.

The V call is TRBV5-1, the J call TRBJ2-5; TRBD2 is a possible D gene (5 bases). Germline V gives CDR1 SGHRS, CDR2 YFSETQ. The CDR3 consists of 11 residues. The V and J ends lost 3 bases and 7 bases respectively, with 7 bases between them. The DNA for the CDR3 is TGCGCCAGCAGCTCGGGATTGACCCAGTACTTC. Translated: CASSSGLTQYF.

The V call is TRBV19, the J call TRBJ2-5, with 9 nucleotides matching TRBD1. CDR3 size: 14 residues. Germline assignment: CDR1 LNHDA and CDR2 SQIVND (reference sequence). V lost 6 bases, J lost 5 bases, and 7 bases stayed unmatched. The DNA of the CDR3 is TGTGCCAGTAGCGACAGGGGGACTGGGGAGACCCAGTACTTC. It codes for CASSDRGTGETQYF. Full variable domain (missing parts from reference TRBV19 and TRBJ2-5): DGGITQSPKYLFRKEGQNVTLSCEQNLNHDAMYWYRQDPGQGLRLIYYSQIVNDFQKGDIAEGYSVSREKKESFPLTVTSAQKNPTAFYLCASSDRGTGETQYFGPGTRLLVL.

V and J are TRBV2 and TRBJ1-4, with D tentatively TRBD1 (6 bases). The CDR3 contains 13 residues. Germline V gene data show CDR1 as SNHLY and CDR2 as FYNNEI. V lost 4 bases and J lost 5, with 8 bases in between. The DNA of the CDR3 is TGTGCCAGCAGTGGGACAGAGAATGAAAAACTGTTTTTT. Translation: CASSGTENEKLFF.

The chain employs TRBV5-1 and TRBJ2-7; 11 bases agree with TRBD2. The CDR3 spans 15 residues. In germline, CDR1 is SGHRS, CDR2 YFSETQ. The V gene end was trimmed by 1 base and the J gene end by 2 bases; junction bases not matched to a gene: 2. The chain's CDR3 is CASSLTSGGPYEQYF. CDR3 DNA: TGCGCCAGCAGCTTGACTAGCGGGGGACCCTACGAGCAGTACTTC.

The V and J genes are TRBV10-1 and TRBJ2-5; maybe TRBD2 (5 bases). The germline V and J ends were trimmed by 0 bases and 6 bases, with 14 bases remaining between them. CDR1 WNHNN and CDR2 SYGVQD come from the germline V gene (reference sequence). The CDR3 is made up of 15 amino acids. The CDR3 DNA is TGCGCCAGCAGTGAGTCGCCAGGTTACGGGAAGACCCAGTACTTC. Amino acids: CASSESPGYGKTQYF.